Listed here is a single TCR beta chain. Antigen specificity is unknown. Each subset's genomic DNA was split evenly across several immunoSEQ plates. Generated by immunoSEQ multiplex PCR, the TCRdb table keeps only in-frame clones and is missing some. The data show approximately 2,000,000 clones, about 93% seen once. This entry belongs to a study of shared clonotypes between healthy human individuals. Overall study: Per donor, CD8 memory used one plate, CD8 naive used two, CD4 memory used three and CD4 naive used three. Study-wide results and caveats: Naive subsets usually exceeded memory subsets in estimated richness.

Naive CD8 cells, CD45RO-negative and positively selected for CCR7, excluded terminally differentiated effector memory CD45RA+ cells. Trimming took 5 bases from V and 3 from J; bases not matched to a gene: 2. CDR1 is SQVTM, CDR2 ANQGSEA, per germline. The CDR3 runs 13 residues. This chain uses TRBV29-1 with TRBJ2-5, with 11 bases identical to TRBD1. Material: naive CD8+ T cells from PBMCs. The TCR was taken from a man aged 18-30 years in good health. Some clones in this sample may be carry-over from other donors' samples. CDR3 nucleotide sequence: TGCAGCGTTCTGGGACAGGGGGAAGAGACCCAGTACTTC. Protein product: CSVLGQGEETQYF.